The sequence of this T cell receptor (beta chain) was determined in a study of CD8 T cells in ankylosing spondylitis. General study points: Disease-linked clones bore a CD8+ phenotype, appearing relatively rarely in peripheral blood.

With 6 bases clipped from V and 1 base from J, the junction kept 6 bases outside the gene matches. CDR3 length equals 16 residues. TCRdb ran MiXCR on the 5' RACE reads and lists one entry per CDR3 protein. The table lists over 130,000 distinct CDR3 sequences, more than 40% of them singletons. Remarks on this clonotype: Its antigen remains unidentified.

The source material was synovial fluid, either unsorted or a sorted T cell fraction (not recorded which). The receptor was derived from a male donor with ankylosing spondylitis. J is TRBJ2-2 and V is TRBV12-3 or TRBV12-4, with 9 bases that match TRBD1. The CDR3 here is CASRGKDRGNTGELFF. CDR3 DNA sequence: TGTGCCAGCAGGGGGAAGGACAGGGGGAACACCGGGGAGCTGTTTTTT.